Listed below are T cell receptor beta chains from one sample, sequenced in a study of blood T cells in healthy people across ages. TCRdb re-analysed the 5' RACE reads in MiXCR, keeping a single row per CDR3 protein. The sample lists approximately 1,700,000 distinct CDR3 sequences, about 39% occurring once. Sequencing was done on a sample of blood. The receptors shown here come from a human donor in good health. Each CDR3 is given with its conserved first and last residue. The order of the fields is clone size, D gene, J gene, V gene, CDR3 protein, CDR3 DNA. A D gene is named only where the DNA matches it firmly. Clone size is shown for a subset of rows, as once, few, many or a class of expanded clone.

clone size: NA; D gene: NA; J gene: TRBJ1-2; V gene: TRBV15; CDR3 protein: CATSRDGVGGYGYTF; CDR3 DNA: TGTGCCACCAGCAGAGATGGGGTCGGCGGATATGGCTACACCTTC
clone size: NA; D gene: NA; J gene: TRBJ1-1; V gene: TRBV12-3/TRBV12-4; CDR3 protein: CASSPTGLTAFF; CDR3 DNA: TGTGCCAGCAGTCCGACAGGACTAACAGCTTTCTTT
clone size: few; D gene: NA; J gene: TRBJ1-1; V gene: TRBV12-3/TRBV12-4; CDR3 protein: CASESTEWGTHTEAFF; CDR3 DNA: TGTGCCAGCGAATCGACGGAGTGGGGCACCCACACTGAAGCTTTCTTT
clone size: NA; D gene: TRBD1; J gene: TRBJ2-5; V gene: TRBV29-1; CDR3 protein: CSVVDRESWYQETQYF; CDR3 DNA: TGCAGCGTTGTGGACAGGGAATCTTGGTACCAAGAGACCCAGTACTTC
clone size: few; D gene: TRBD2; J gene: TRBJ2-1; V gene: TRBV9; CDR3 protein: CASSPISGGGYNEQFF; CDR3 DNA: TGTGCCAGCAGCCCGATTAGCGGGGGGGGTTACAATGAGCAGTTCTTC
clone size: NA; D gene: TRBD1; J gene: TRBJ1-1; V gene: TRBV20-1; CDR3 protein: CSAYKGALNTEAFF; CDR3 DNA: TGCAGTGCTTATAAGGGGGCTTTGAACACTGAAGCTTTCTTT
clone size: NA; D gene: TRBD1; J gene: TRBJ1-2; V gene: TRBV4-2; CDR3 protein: CASSVGQALRYGYTF; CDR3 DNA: TGTGCCAGCAGCGTAGGACAGGCCCTGCGCTATGGCTACACCTTC
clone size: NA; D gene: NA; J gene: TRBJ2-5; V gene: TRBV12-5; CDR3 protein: CASGLQGFRETQYF; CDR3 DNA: TGTGCTAGTGGTTTGCAGGGGTTCAGGGAGACCCAGTACTTC
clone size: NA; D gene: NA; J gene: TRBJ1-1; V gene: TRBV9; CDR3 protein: CASSVGNRFNTEAFF; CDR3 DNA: TGTGCCAGCAGCGTAGGTAACAGATTCAACACTGAGGCTTTCTTT
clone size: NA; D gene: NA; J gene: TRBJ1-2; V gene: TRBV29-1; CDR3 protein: CSTTTGGGYTF; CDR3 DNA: TGCAGCACGACCACTGGGGGCGGCTACACCTTC
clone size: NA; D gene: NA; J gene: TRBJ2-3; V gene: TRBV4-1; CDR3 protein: CASSQDPTRRQYF; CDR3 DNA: TGCGCCAGCAGCCAAGATCCGACCCGAAGGCAGTATTTT
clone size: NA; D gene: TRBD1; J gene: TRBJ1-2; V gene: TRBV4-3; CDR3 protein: CASSQRDRVSGYTF; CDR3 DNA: TGCGCCAGCAGCCAACGGGACAGGGTATCTGGCTACACCTTC
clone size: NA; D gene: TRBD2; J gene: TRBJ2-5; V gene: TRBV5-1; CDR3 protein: CASSLTLAGGLDLQETQYF; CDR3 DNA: TGCGCCAGCAGCCTAACACTAGCGGGGGGCCTAGACCTCCAAGAGACCCAGTACTTC
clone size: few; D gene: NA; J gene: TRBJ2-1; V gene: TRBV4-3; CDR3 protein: CASSINRMPSNEQFF; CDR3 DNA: TGCGCCAGCAGTATTAACCGGATGCCCTCCAATGAGCAGTTCTTC
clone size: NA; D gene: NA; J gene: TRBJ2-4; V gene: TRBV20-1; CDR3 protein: CSARERRRPYERYF; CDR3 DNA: TGCAGTGCCAGAGAAAGGAGACGGCCCTACGAGCGGTACTTC
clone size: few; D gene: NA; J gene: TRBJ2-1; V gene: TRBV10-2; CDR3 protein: CASTREGYSYNEQFF; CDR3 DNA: TGCGCCAGCACCCGAGAGGGCTACTCATACAATGAGCAGTTCTTC
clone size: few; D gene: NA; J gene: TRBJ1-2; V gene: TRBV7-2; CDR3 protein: CASSFGLGDGYTF; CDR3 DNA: TGTGCCAGCAGCTTTGGTCTGGGGGATGGCTACACCTTC
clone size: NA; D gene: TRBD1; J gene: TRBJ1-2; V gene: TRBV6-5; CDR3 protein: CASSYPTGSGYTF; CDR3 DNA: TGTGCCAGCAGTTACCCGACAGGGTCTGGCTACACCTTC
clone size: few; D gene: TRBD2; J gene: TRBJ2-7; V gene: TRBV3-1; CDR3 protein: CASSSGGAGLPFYEQYF; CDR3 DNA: TGTGCCAGCAGCTCCGGGGGGGCCGGTCTTCCTTTCTACGAGCAGTACTTC
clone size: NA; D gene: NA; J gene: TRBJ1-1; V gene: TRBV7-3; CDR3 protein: CASSLGRGSAEAFF; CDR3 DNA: TGTGCCAGCAGCTTGGGCAGGGGCAGCGCTGAAGCTTTCTTT
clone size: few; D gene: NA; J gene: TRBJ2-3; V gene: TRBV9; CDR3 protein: CASSPHSGTDTQYF; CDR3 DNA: TGTGCCAGCAGCCCCCATTCCGGGACAGATACGCAGTATTTT
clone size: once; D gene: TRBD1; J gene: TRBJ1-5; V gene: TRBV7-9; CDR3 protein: CASSAGTGRGNQPQHF; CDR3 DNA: TGTGCCAGCAGCGCGGGGACAGGGAGAGGTAATCAGCCCCAGCATTTT
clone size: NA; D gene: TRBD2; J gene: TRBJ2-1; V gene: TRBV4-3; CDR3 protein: CASSPRLSGGRGEQFF; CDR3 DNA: TGCGCCAGCAGCCCCCGTTTAAGCGGGGGCCGAGGTGAGCAGTTCTTC
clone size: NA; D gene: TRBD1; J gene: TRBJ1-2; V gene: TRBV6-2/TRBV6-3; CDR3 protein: CASSSAGTGNGYTF; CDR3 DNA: TGTGCCAGCAGTTCCGCAGGGACAGGGAATGGCTACACCTTC
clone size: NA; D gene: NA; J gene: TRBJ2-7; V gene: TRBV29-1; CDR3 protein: CSVEDPRTAYEQYF; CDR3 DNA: TGCAGCGTTGAAGATCCTAGGACAGCCTACGAGCAGTACTTC
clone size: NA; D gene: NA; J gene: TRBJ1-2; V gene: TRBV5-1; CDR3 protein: CASSPQGEWGYGYTF; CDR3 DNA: TGCGCCAGCAGCCCCCAGGGCGAATGGGGATATGGCTACACCTTC